Each of the 26 T cell receptor beta chains below was sequenced from the same sample in a study of T cell responses to AZD1222 COVID-19 vaccine (dated by TCRdb to about 2021). Library construction relied on the immunoSEQ multiplex PCR assay. TCRdb retrieved this table from immuneACCESS and kept in-frame rearrangements only. Not all clones are present; in checked studies, unresolved V genes account for under half, and no reason is known for the remainder. Across this sample there are about 110,000 clones, with roughly 92% seen only once. Of the sample, less than 2.5% falls within the top ten clones. What the time point label conveys for this sample: about 28 days (+/-7) after the second vaccine dose. The sequences come from peripheral blood, collected 28 days after the second AZD1222 dose. The receptor set was obtained from an adult who received the AZD1222 COVID-19 vaccine.

The chain recombines TRBV19 with TRBJ2-3; the D gene is possibly TRBD1 (7 bases). Per germline, CDR1 LNHDA and CDR2 SQIVND (reference sequence). There are 15 residues in the CDR3. Trimming took 6 bases from V and 0 from J, leaving 13 bases between them. CDR3 sequence: CASRDRAGSTDTQYF. For the CDR3, the DNA is TGTGCCAGTAGAGACAGGGCGGGGAGCACAGATACGCAGTATTTT.

The rearrangement uses TRBV2 and TRBJ2-7; 10 nucleotides agree with TRBD2. J was trimmed by 3 bases and V by 6 bases; bases with no gene match: 8. The CDR3 extends over 15 amino acids. Germline V gene sequence: CDR1 SNHLY, CDR2 FYNNEI. This CDR3 reads CASREGTSEVYEQYF. The CDR3 bases are TGTGCCAGCAGAGAGGGGACTAGCGAGGTCTACGAGCAGTACTTC.

V is TRBV5-6 and J is TRBJ2-1; 9 bases map to TRBD2. This CDR3 region has 15 residues. Germline-derived CDR1 and CDR2 are SGHDT and YYEEEE. V was pared by 2 bases and J by 4 bases, with 4 bases of the junction left unmatched. The CDR3 loop is CASSLGTSSYNEQFF. The CDR3 bases are TGTGCCAGCAGCTTAGGGACTAGCAGTTACAATGAGCAGTTCTTC.

The chain joins TRBV9 to TRBJ2-1; possibly TRBD2 for D (6 bases). Deletions cut 4 bases from V and 1 base from J, with 12 bases between. The CDR3 covers 15 residues. Germline CDR1 SGDLS, CDR2 YYNGEE. The CDR3 loop reads CASSPWEVSYNEQFF. The CDR3 region has the DNA TGTGCCAGCAGCCCATGGGAGGTATCCTACAATGAGCAGTTCTTC. Full variable domain (remainder filled in from reference TRBV9 and TRBJ2-1): DSGVTQTPKHLITATGQRVTLRCSPRSGDLSVYWYQQSLDQGLQFLIQYYNGEERAKGNILERFSAQQFPDLHSELNLSSLELGDSALYFCASSPWEVSYNEQFFGPGTRLTVL.

The chain combines TRBV13 with TRBJ2-7; 10 nucleotides line up with TRBD1. Trimming removed 0 bases from V and 4 bases from J; junction bases left unmatched: 3. The CDR3 is 15 amino acids. CDR1 and CDR2 (germline): PRHDT, FYEKMQ (reference sequence). The CDR3 sequence: CASSLGGQGKYEQYF. CDR3 nucleotides: TGTGCCAGCAGCTTAGGGGGACAGGGGAAGTACGAGCAGTACTTC.

This chain links TRBV5-1 with TRBJ1-1; 7 nucleotides match TRBD1. CDR1 and CDR2 from the germline V gene are SGHRS and YFSETQ. V shed 2 bases and J 9 bases; nucleotides not matched to a gene: 13. The CDR3 sequence is 15 residues long. For the CDR3, the DNA is TGCGCCAGCAGCTTAGATACCGGGACAGAGTTCAAAGCTTTCTTT. Amino acid sequence: CASSLDTGTEFKAFF.

This clone was detected once. The chain couples TRBV5-1 to TRBJ2-2, with 8 bases matching TRBD2. This CDR3 is built from 20 residues. V trimming: 3 bases; J trimming: 5 bases; junction bases outside the gene matches: 21. Germline lookup yields CDR1 SGHRS and CDR2 YFSETQ. The CDR3 sequence is CASSSAPGAGGGFLTGELFF. The CDR3 DNA reads TGCGCCAGCAGCTCCGCCCCAGGGGCGGGGGGCGGATTTCTGACCGGGGAGCTGTTTTTT.

The chain is built from TRBV7-9 and TRBJ1-1, with D maybe TRBD1 (6 bases). The CDR3 has 15 residues. V was cut by 5 bases and J by 1 base, with 14 bases left in between. CDR1 is SEHNR, CDR2 FQNEAQ, per germline (reference sequence). CDR3 in amino acids: CASSPPTGTNTEAFF. CDR3 bases: TGTGCCAGCAGCCCCCCCACAGGGACGAACACTGAAGCTTTCTTT.

The chain recombines TRBV7-9 with TRBJ2-7; weak D call: TRBD2 (6 bases). CDR3 length: 15 amino acids. The germline V gene encodes CDR1 SEHNR and CDR2 FQNEAQ (reference sequence). V lost 7 bases to trimming and J lost 2 bases, with 18 bases between them. The CDR3, as DNA: TGTGCCAGCACCCCGGCCCTTAGCGGAACCTACGAGCAGTACTTC. It yields the protein CASTPALSGTYEQYF.

This clone was recorded once. V and J are TRBV7-9 and TRBJ2-7; D might be TRBD2 (6 bases). The CDR3 loop spans 14 amino acids. In germline, CDR1 is SEHNR, CDR2 FQNEAQ (reference sequence). The V and J ends lost 0 bases and 0 bases respectively, with 6 bases between them. CDR3 amino acids: CASSLAGGSYEQYF. CDR3 coding DNA: TGTGCCAGCAGCTTAGCGGGGGGCTCCTACGAGCAGTACTTC.

V is TRBV3-1 (or the pseudogene TRBV3-2) and J is TRBJ1-2, with 7 bases aligning to TRBD1. The CDR3 has 16 residues. Germline V gene lookup returns CDR1 LGHDT and CDR2 YNNKEL (reference sequence). V shed 7 bases and J 4 bases; nucleotides not matched to a gene: 15. CDR3 sequence reads: CASIMEVFGDSYGYTF. The CDR3 DNA follows: TGTGCCAGCATCATGGAGGTTTTCGGGGACAGCTATGGCTACACCTTC.

This clone was seen more than once but under ten times. The CDR3 loop reads CASSLAYGGGGEDTQYF. The CDR3 DNA sequence: TGCGCCAGCAGCTTGGCTTACGGGGGGGGCGGGGAAGATACGCAGTATTTT. The gene calls are TRBV5-1 and TRBJ2-3; TRBD2 agrees at 8 bases. With V trimmed by 0 bases and J by 5 bases, 11 bases remained unmatched. The CDR3 consists of 17 residues. Germline CDR1 SGHRS, CDR2 YFSETQ.

The chain employs TRBV7-9 and TRBJ2-5; tentative D call: TRBD1 (5 bases). Germline assignment: CDR1 SEHNR and CDR2 FQNEAQ (reference sequence). Trimming cost V 0 bases and J 7 bases, with 15 bases left between them. This CDR3 region has 15 residues. In DNA form, the CDR3 reads TGTGCCAGCAGCTTAGCCACAGGCTCGAGAGGGACCCAGTACTTC. As protein: CASSLATGSRGTQYF.

V is TRBV6-5 and J is TRBJ1-4; possible D gene TRBD1, 5 bases. This CDR3 has 15 residues. The V and J ends lost 0 bases and 8 bases respectively, with 13 bases between them. CDR1 MNHEY and CDR2 SVGAGI come from the germline V gene. CDR3 region: CASSYSRGGEEKLFF. CDR3 sequence (DNA): TGTGCCAGCAGTTACTCGAGGGGAGGAGAGGAAAAACTGTTTTTT.

The chain employs TRBV6-5 and TRBJ1-4, with TRBD1 matching 8 bases. CDR1 and CDR2 (germline): MNHEY, SVGAGI. Germline trimming cut 2 bases from V and 10 bases from J; bases unmatched to any gene: 6. The CDR3 runs to 14 residues. CDR3 in DNA: TGTGCCAGCAGTTACGTCGGACAGGGAGGAAAACTGTTTTTT. Translating it yields CASSYVGQGGKLFF.

The gene calls are TRBV5-6 and TRBJ2-7; D possibly corresponds to TRBD2 (5 bases). Germline V gene data show CDR1 as SGHDT and CDR2 as YYEEEE. Trimming pared 6 bases from V and 3 bases from J, leaving 13 bases between. This CDR3 has 13 amino acids. The CDR3 DNA reads as TGTGCCAGCACCAGAGGGCAGTTCTACGAGCAGTACTTC. It encodes CASTRGQFYEQYF.

The chain links TRBV6-5 to TRBJ2-3; unclear D gene. The CDR3 covers 14 residues. Germline-derived CDR1 and CDR2 are MNHEY and SVGAGI. The V end lost 0 bases, the J end lost 2 bases, and 6 bases lay between the germline ends. CDR3 DNA: TGTGCCAGCAGTTACTCACGGTACACAGATACGCAGTATTTT. Translating it yields CASSYSRYTDTQYF.

By sample fraction, this clone is medium-sized. The genes are TRBV9 and TRBJ2-7, with D uncertain. The CDR3 length is 16 residues. The V and J ends lost 0 bases and 3 bases respectively, with 16 bases between them. Germline lookup yields CDR1 SGDLS and CDR2 YYNGEE. Here the CDR3 reads CASSVGPSPVVYEQYF. The CDR3 DNA sequence: TGTGCCAGCAGCGTAGGCCCGTCTCCGGTGGTCTACGAGCAGTACTTC.

The chain links TRBV14 to TRBJ1-5; perhaps TRBD1 as D (6 bases). The V gene lost 4 bases and the J gene lost 5 bases, with 9 bases spanning the gap. CDR1 SGHDN and CDR2 FVKESK come from the germline V gene. There are 13 residues in the CDR3. The CDR3 DNA follows: TGTGCCAGCAGCCTACAGGGCGATCAGCCCCAGCATTTT. It yields the protein CASSLQGDQPQHF.

The genes are TRBV5-1 and TRBJ1-2; D may be TRBD1 (5 bases). The CDR3 has 14 residues. Deletions cut 0 bases from V and 2 bases from J, with 8 bases between. CDR1 SGHRS and CDR2 YFSETQ come from the germline V gene. This CDR3 is CASSLAPGNYGYTF. The CDR3 DNA sequence: TGCGCCAGCAGCTTGGCCCCAGGGAACTATGGCTACACCTTC.

The chain employs TRBV6-6 and TRBJ1-1; perhaps TRBD1 as D (5 bases). Germline V lookup: CDR1 MNHNY, CDR2 SVGAGI (reference sequence). Trimming took 2 bases from V and 0 from J, leaving 10 bases between them. The CDR3 has 15 residues. The CDR3 DNA reads TGTGCCAGCAGTTACGGGGCCAGGGTGAACACTGAAGCTTTCTTT. This translates into CASSYGARVNTEAFF.

The chain combines TRBV3-1 (or the pseudogene TRBV3-2) with TRBJ1-2, with D possibly being TRBD1 (6 bases). Looked up from germline, CDR1 is LGHDT and CDR2 is YNNKEL (reference sequence). Trimming stripped 3 bases from V and 4 bases from J, with 9 bases between. The CDR3 extends over 13 amino acids. In DNA form, the CDR3 reads TGTGCCAGCAGCCATAAGACAGGCTATGGCTACACCTTC. It codes for CASSHKTGYGYTF.

The rearrangement uses TRBV5-1 and TRBJ2-7; 10 bases map to TRBD1. The length of the CDR3 is 15 residues. J gave up 4 bases and V 1 base, and 5 bases lay outside the gene matches. Germline lookup yields CDR1 SGHRS and CDR2 YFSETQ. The CDR3 sequence is CASSLSGTGAYEQYF. CDR3 nucleotide sequence: TGCGCCAGCAGCTTGTCGGGGACAGGGGCATACGAGCAGTACTTC.

This sequence joins TRBV19 and TRBJ1-2, with 9 nucleotides matching TRBD1. Germline-derived CDR1 and CDR2 are LNHDA and SQIVND (reference sequence). The CDR3 length is 16 residues. V lost 3 bases and J lost 4; bases outside the gene matches: 9. The CDR3 reads CASSIPPGQGAYGYTF. The CDR3 region has the DNA TGTGCCAGTAGTATCCCCCCGGGACAGGGTGCCTATGGCTACACCTTC. Based on the CDR3 plus reference TRBV19 and TRBJ1-2, the full variable domain is DGGITQSPKYLFRKEGQNVTLSCEQNLNHDAMYWYRQDPGQGLRLIYYSQIVNDFQKGDIAEGYSVSREKKESFPLTVTSAQKNPTAFYLCASSIPPGQGAYGYTFGSGTRLTVV.

This clone was seen a single time. This chain joins TRBV7-9 and TRBJ1-5; D remains ambiguous. From germline, CDR1 is SEHNR and CDR2 FQNEAQ (reference sequence). CDR3 size: 13 residues. Trimming cost V 11 bases and J 7 bases, with 18 bases left between them. The CDR3 DNA follows: TGTGCCGCTCAGCAGGCGGGCGGCCAGCCCCAGCATTTT. Translation: CAAQQAGGQPQHF.

This clone was counted once. The chain combines TRBV7-9 with TRBJ2-2; D possibly corresponds to TRBD1 (5 bases). Germline lookup yields CDR1 SEHNR and CDR2 FQNEAQ (reference sequence). The V end lost 2 bases, the J end lost 5 bases, and 9 bases lay between the germline ends. This CDR3 contains 14 residues. For the CDR3, the DNA is TGTGCCAGCAGCTTAATCCAGGGAACCGGGGAGCTGTTTTTT. It is translated as CASSLIQGTGELFF.